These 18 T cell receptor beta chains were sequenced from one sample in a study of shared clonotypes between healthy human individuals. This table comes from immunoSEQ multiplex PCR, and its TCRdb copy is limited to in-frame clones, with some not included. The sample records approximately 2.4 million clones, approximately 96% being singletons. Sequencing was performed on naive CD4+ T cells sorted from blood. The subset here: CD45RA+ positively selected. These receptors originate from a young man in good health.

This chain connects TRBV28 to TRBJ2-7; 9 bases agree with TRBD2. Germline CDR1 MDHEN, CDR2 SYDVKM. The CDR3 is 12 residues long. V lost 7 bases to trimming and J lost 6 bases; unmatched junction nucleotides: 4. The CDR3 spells CASIPTSGEQYF. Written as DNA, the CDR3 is TGTGCCAGCATACCGACTAGCGGCGAGCAGTACTTC.

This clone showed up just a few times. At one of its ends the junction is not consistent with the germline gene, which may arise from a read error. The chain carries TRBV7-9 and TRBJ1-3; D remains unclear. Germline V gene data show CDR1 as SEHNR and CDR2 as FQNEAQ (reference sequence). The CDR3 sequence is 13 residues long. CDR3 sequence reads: CASSLVAHTPSGF. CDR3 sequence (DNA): TGTGCCAGCAGCTTAGTGGCTCACACCCCAAGCGGGTTT.

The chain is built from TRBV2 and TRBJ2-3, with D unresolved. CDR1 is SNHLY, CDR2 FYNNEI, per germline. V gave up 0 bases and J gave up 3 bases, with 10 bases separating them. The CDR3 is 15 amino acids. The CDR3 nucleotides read TGTGCCAGCAGTGAAGCGGTGAAGGGAACAGATACGCAGTATTTT. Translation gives CASSEAVKGTDTQYF.

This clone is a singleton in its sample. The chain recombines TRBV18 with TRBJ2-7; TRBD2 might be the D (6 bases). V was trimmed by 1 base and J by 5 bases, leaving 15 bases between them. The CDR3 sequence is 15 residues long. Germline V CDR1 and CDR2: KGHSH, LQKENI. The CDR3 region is CASSPRGDRRDEQYF. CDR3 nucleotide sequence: TGTGCCAGCTCACCACGCGGGGATCGGAGGGACGAGCAGTACTTC.

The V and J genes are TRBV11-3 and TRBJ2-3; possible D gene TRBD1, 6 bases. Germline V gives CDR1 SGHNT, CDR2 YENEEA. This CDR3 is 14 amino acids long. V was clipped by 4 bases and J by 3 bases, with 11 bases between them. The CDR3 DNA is TGTGCCAGCAGCTCCAGGGGTAAAACAGATACGCAGTATTTT. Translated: CASSSRGKTDTQYF.

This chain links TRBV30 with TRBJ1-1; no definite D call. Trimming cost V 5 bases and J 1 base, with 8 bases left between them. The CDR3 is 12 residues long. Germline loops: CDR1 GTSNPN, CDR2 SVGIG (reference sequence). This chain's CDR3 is CAWFSRNTEAFF. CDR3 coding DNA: TGTGCCTGGTTTAGCAGGAACACTGAAGCTTTCTTT.

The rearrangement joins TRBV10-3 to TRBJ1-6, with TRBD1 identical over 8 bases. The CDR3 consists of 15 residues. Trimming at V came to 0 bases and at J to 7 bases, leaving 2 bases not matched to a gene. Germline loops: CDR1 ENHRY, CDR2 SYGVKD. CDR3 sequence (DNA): TGTGCCATCAGTGAGTCTGACAGGGGAAATTCACCCCTCCACTTT. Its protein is CAISESDRGNSPLHF.

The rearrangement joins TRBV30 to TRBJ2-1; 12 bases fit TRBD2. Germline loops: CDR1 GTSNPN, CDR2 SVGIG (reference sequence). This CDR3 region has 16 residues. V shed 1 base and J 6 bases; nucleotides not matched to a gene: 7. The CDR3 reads CAWSALTSGSTNEQFF. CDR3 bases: TGTGCCTGGAGTGCCCTGACTAGCGGGAGTACCAATGAGCAGTTCTTC.

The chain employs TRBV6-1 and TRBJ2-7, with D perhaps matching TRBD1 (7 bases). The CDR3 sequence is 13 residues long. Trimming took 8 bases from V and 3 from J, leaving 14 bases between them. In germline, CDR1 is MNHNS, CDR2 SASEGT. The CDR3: CASCRQGLYEQYF. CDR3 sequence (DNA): TGTGCCAGCTGTAGACAGGGACTCTACGAGCAGTACTTC.

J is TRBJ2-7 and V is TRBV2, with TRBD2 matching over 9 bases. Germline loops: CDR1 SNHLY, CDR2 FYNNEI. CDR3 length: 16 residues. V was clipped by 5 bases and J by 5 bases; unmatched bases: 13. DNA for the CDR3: TGTGCCAGCAGTCCGAGAGTAGCGGGAGCTGGGAACGAGCAGTACTTC. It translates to CASSPRVAGAGNEQYF.

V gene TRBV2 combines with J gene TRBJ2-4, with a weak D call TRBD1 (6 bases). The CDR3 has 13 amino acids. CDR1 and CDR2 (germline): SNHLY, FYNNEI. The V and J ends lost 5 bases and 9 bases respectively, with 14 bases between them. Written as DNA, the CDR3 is TGTGCCAGCAGTAAACAGGGCCTAAGCATTCAGTACTTC. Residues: CASSKQGLSIQYF.

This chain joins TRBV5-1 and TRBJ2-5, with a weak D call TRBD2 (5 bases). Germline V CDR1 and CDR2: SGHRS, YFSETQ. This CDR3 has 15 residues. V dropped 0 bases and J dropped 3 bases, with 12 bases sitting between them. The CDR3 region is CASSLGGVREETQYF. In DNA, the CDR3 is TGCGCCAGCAGCTTGGGTGGGGTGAGGGAAGAGACCCAGTACTTC.

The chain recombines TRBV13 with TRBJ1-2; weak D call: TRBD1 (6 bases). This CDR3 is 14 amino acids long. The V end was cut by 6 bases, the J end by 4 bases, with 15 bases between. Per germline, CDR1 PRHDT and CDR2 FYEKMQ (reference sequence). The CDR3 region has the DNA TGTGCCAGCAGGGACACTACAGGGCGCTATGGCTACACCTTC. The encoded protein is CASRDTTGRYGYTF.

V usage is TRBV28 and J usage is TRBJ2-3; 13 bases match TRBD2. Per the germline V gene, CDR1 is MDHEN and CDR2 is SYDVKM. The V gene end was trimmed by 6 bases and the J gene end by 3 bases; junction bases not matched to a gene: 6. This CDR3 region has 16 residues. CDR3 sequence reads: CASSPTSGRVTDTQYF. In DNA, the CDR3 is TGTGCCAGCAGCCCAACTAGCGGGAGGGTAACAGATACGCAGTATTTT. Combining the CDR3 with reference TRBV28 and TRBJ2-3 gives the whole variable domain DVKVTQSSRYLVKRTGEKVFLECVQDMDHENMFWYRQDPGLGLRLIYFSYDVKMKEKGDIPEGYSVSREKKERFSLILESASTNQTSMYLCASSPTSGRVTDTQYFGPGTRLTVL.

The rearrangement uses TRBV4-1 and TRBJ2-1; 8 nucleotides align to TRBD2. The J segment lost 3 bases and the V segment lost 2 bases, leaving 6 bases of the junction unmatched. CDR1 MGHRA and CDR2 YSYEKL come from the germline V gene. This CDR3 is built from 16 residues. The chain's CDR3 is CASSQSGLVGYNEQFF. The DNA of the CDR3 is TGCGCCAGCAGCCAATCGGGACTAGTCGGCTACAATGAGCAGTTCTTC.

The CDR3 DNA follows: TGTGCCAGCGAACGTTGGAAAGGAGTTAGCAATCAGCCCCAGCATTTT. As protein: CASERWKGVSNQPQHF. The chain couples TRBV6-6 to TRBJ1-5; no clear D. Trimming left V 8 bases short and J 0 bases short, with 17 bases between. The germline gives CDR1 MNHNY, CDR2 SVGAGI (reference sequence). The CDR3 consists of 16 residues.

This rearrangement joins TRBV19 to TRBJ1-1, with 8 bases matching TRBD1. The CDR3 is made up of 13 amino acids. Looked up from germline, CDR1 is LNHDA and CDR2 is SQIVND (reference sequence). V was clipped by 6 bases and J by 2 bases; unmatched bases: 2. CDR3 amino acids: CASRGQVNTEAFF. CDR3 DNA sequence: TGTGCCAGTAGGGGACAGGTTAACACTGAAGCTTTCTTT. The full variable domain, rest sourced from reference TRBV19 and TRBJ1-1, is DGGITQSPKYLFRKEGQNVTLSCEQNLNHDAMYWYRQDPGQGLRLIYYSQIVNDFQKGDIAEGYSVSREKKESFPLTVTSAQKNPTAFYLCASRGQVNTEAFFGQGTRLTVV.

This chain's CDR3 is CASSQGNSYNEQFF. The CDR3 DNA is TGTGCCAGCAGCCAGGGGAACAGTTACAATGAGCAGTTCTTC. This chain connects TRBV9 to TRBJ2-1, with D maybe TRBD1 (6 bases). Per the germline V gene, CDR1 is SGDLS and CDR2 is YYNGEE. The length of the CDR3 is 14 residues. V was shortened by 4 bases and J by 4 bases, with 12 bases between the two germline ends.